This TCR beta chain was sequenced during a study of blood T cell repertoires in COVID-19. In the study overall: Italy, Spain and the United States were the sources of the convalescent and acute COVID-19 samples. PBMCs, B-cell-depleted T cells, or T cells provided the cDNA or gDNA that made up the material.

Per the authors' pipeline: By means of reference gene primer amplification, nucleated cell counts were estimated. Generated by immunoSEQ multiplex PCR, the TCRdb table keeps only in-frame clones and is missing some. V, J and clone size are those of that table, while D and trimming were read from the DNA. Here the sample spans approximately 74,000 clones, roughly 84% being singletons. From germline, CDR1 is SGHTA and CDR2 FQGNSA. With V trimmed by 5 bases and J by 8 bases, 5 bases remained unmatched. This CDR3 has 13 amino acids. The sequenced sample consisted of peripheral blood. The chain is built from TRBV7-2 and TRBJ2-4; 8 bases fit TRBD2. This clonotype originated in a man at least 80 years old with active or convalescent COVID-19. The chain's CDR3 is CASSQGRGDIQYF. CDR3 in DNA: TGTGCCAGCAGCCAGGGGCGGGGGGACATTCAGTACTTC. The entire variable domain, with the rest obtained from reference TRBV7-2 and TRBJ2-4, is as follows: GAGVSQSPSNKVTEKGKDVELRCDPISGHTALYWYRQSLGQGLEFLIYFQGNSAPDKSGLPSDRFSAERTGGSVSTLTIQRTQQEDSAVYLCASSQGRGDIQYFGAGTRLSVL.